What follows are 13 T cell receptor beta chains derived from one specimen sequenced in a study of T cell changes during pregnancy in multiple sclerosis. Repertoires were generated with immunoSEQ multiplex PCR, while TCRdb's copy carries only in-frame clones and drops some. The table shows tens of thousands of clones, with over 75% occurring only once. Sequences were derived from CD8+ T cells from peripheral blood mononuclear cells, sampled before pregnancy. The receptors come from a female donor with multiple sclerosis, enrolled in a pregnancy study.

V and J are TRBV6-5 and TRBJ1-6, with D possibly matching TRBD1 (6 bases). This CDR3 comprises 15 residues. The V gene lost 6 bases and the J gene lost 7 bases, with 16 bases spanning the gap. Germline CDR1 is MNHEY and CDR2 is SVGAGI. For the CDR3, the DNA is TGTGCCAGCAGCCGTCCGGGACAAGTAAATTCACCCCTCCACTTT. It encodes CASSRPGQVNSPLHF.

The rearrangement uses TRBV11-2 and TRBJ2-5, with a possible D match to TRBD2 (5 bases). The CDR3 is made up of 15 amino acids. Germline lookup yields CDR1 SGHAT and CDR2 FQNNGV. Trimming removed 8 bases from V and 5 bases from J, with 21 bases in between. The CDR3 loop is CASRRSPEALETQYF. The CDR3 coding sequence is TGTGCCAGCCGGAGGTCCCCCGAGGCATTGGAGACCCAGTACTTC.

The CDR3 bases are TGTGCCAGCAGTTACTCGGCAGGGTTGAACAATGAGCAGTTCTTC. Its translation: CASSYSAGLNNEQFF. The chain is built from TRBV6-5 and TRBJ2-1, with D tentatively TRBD1 (5 bases). Germline V CDR1 and CDR2: MNHEY, SVGAGI. Trimming removed 0 bases at V and 5 bases at J, with 11 bases between. The CDR3 runs to 15 residues.

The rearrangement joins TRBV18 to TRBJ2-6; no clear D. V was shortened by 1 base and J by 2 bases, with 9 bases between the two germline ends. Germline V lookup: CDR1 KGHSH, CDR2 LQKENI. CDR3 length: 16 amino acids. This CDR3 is CASSPRSGAGANVLTF. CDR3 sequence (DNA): TGTGCCAGCTCACCACGATCCGGAGCTGGGGCCAACGTCCTGACTTTC.

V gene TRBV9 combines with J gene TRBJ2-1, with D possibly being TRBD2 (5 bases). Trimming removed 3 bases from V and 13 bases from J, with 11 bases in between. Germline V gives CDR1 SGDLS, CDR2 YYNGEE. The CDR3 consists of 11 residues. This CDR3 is CASSDSGIQFF. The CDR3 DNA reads TGTGCCAGCAGCGACTCGGGGATCCAGTTCTTC.

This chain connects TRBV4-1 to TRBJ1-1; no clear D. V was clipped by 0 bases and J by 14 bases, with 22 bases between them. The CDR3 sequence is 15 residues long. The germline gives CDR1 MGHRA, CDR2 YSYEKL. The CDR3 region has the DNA TGCGCCAGCAGCCAAGATGAGGACTTCGGCGCCCGCAAGTTCTTT. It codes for CASSQDEDFGARKFF.

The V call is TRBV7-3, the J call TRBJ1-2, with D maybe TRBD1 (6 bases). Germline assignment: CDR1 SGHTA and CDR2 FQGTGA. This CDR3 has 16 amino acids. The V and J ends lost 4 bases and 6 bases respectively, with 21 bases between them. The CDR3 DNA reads TGTGCCAGCAGCTCCTCCCCCGTAGGGGGATTTGATGGCTACACCTTC. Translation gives CASSSSPVGGFDGYTF. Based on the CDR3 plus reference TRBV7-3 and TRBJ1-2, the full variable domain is GAGVSQTPSNKVTEKGKYVELRCDPISGHTALYWYRQSLGQGPEFLIYFQGTGAADDSGLPNDRFFAVRPEGSVSTLKIQRTERGDSAVYLCASSSSPVGGFDGYTFGSGTRLTVV.

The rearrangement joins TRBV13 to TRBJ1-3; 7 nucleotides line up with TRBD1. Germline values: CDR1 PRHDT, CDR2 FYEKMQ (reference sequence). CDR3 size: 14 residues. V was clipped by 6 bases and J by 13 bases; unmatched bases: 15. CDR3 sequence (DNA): TGTGCCAGCAGTCAAAACAGGGGCCTCGACAGGATATATTTT. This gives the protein CASSQNRGLDRIYF. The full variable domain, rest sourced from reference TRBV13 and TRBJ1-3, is AAGVIQSPRHLIKEKRETATLKCYPIPRHDTVYWYQQGPGQDPQFLISFYEKMQSDKGSIPDRFSAQQFSDYHSELNMSSLELGDSALYFCASSQNRGLDRIYFGEGSWLTVV.

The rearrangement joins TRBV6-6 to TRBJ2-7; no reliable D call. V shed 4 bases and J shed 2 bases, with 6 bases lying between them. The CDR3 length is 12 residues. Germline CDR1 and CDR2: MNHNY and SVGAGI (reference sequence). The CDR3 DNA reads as TGTGCCAGCAGTTCCACAGCCTACGAGCAGTACTTC. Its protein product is CASSSTAYEQYF.

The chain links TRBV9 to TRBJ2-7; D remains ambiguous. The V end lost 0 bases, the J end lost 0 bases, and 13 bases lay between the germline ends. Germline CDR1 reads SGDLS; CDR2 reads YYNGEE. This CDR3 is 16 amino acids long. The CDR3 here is CASSVASHAISYEQYF. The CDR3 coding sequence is TGTGCCAGCAGCGTAGCTAGTCATGCTATCTCCTACGAGCAGTACTTC.

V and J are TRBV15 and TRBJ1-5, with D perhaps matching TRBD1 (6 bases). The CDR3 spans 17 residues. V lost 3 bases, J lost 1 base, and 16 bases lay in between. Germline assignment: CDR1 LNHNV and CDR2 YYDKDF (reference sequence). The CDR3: CATSRERTVSSNQPQHF. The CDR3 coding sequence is TGTGCCACCAGCAGGGAGAGGACAGTATCGAGCAATCAGCCCCAGCATTTT.

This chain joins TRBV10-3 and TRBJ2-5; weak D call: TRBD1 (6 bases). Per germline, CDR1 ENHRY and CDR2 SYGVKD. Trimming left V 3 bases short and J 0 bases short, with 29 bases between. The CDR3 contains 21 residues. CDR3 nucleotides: TGTGCCATCAGTGACCCCCTCGCGACAGATAAAGGGGGTCGGTACCAAGAGACCCAGTACTTC. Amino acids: CAISDPLATDKGGRYQETQYF.

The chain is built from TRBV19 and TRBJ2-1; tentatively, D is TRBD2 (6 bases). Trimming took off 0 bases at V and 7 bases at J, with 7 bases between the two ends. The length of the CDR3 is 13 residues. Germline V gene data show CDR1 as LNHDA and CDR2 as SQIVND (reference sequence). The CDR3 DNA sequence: TGTGCCAGTAGTATAGATCGGGGGAATGAGCAGTTCTTC. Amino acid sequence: CASSIDRGNEQFF.